One sample yielded the 27 T cell receptor beta chains listed below, sequenced in a study of regulatory T cells in long-lasting Graves disease. Relying on iRepertoire HTBI primers and Arm-PCR of CDR3 regions, the team built TCR beta libraries. From the multiplex PCR reads, TCRdb called clonotypes with MiXCR, one entry per CDR3 protein. The sample records about 500,000 distinct CDR3 sequences, around 11% being singletons. Time point indicated: newly diagnosed GD, antithyroid drugs for less than 3 months. The TCR library was made from RNA extracted from PBMCs. The same sample was also studied in work on T cells in Graves' hyperthyroidism and ophthalmopathy.

The specimen comprised peripheral blood mononuclear cells (PBMCs), sampled at new diagnosis, from a patient treated with antithyroid drugs. These receptors were taken from a woman aged 25 to 39 with Graves disease.

This clonotype has at least ten counts. The genes are TRBV20-1 and TRBJ2-5; a weak D match, TRBD2 (5 bases). Germline V gene data show CDR1 as DFQATT and CDR2 as SNEGSKA (reference sequence). This CDR3 has 15 amino acids. Trimming shortened V by 0 bases and J by 4 bases, and 15 bases separated the two germline ends. The CDR3: CSARDGSLARETQYF. The CDR3 coding sequence is TGCAGTGCTAGAGATGGTAGTCTAGCAAGAGAGACCCAGTACTTC.

This clonotype appeared many times. This sequence joins TRBV15 and TRBJ1-1; 9 nucleotides line up with TRBD1. J gave up 3 bases and V 0 bases, and 8 bases lay outside the gene matches. CDR3 size: 17 residues. Per germline, CDR1 LNHNV and CDR2 YYDKDF (reference sequence). The CDR3 is CATSRDHIDRGDTEAFF. The DNA of the CDR3 is TGTGCCACCAGCAGAGATCATATAGACAGGGGGGACACTGAAGCTTTCTTT.

The rearrangement uses TRBV4-1 and TRBJ2-7; 8 bases are shared with TRBD1. Germline V gene lookup returns CDR1 MGHRA and CDR2 YSYEKL. J was trimmed by 0 bases and V by 4 bases; bases with no gene match: 8. The CDR3 is 16 residues long. The CDR3: CASSPRQGWISYEQYF. The DNA for the CDR3 is TGCGCCAGCAGCCCCCGACAGGGGTGGATCTCCTACGAGCAGTACTTC.

This clonotype was picked up many times. This rearrangement joins TRBV19 to TRBJ1-4, with D possibly matching TRBD1 (5 bases). CDR3 length: 15 amino acids. The germline gives CDR1 LNHDA, CDR2 SQIVND (reference sequence). V lost 5 bases, J lost 7 bases, and 17 bases lay in between. The chain's CDR3 is CASSPGPGRGEKLFF. The CDR3 DNA reads as TGTGCCAGTAGTCCAGGGCCAGGGAGGGGTGAAAAACTGTTTTTT.

The gene calls are TRBV7-3 and TRBJ2-1; 11 bases line up with TRBD2. The V and J ends lost 5 bases and 3 bases, in that order; junction bases with no gene match: 3. CDR1 is SGHTA, CDR2 FQGTGA, per germline. This CDR3 has 15 amino acids. The CDR3 is CASSRLAGIYNEQFF. The CDR3 DNA is TGTGCCAGCAGCAGACTAGCGGGAATCTACAATGAGCAGTTCTTC. Full variable domain (outside the CDR3, taken from reference TRBV7-3 and TRBJ2-1): GAGVSQTPSNKVTEKGKYVELRCDPISGHTALYWYRQSLGQGPEFLIYFQGTGAADDSGLPNDRFFAVRPEGSVSTLKIQRTERGDSAVYLCASSRLAGIYNEQFFGPGTRLTVL.

This clonotype was found many times. The CDR3: CASSEAPFRNEQFF. In DNA form, the CDR3 reads TGTGCCAGCAGTGAAGCCCCGTTCCGGAATGAGCAGTTCTTC. This chain links TRBV2 with TRBJ2-1; D uncertain. The length of the CDR3 is 14 residues. The V end was cut by 0 bases, the J end by 7 bases, with 10 bases between. CDR1 SNHLY and CDR2 FYNNEI come from the germline V gene.

This clonotype was detected many times. CDR3 protein: CASSIAGTYNEQFF. The CDR3 bases are TGTGCCAGCAGCATTGCGGGAACCTACAATGAGCAGTTCTTC. V and J are TRBV11-3 and TRBJ2-1, with D possibly TRBD2 on 6 matching bases. V lost 5 bases to trimming and J lost 2 bases, with 10 bases between them. The CDR3 has 14 residues. CDR1 and CDR2 from the germline V gene are SGHNT and YENEEA.

This clonotype was recorded many times. This chain links TRBV28 with TRBJ2-1, with 7 bases aligning to TRBD2. The CDR3 is made up of 14 amino acids. The germline V gene has CDR1 MDHEN and CDR2 SYDVKM. V was clipped by 4 bases and J by 3 bases; unmatched bases: 3. This CDR3 is CASSSPSGYNEQFF. As DNA, the CDR3 is TGTGCCAGCAGTTCACCTAGCGGCTACAATGAGCAGTTCTTC.

This clonotype was recorded at least ten times. The chain combines TRBV27 with TRBJ1-2, with TRBD1 matching over 7 bases. CDR3 size: 16 residues. The germline CDR1 and CDR2 sequences are MNHEY and SMNVEV (reference sequence). V was pared by 5 bases and J by 3 bases, with 12 bases of the junction left unmatched. The CDR3 DNA is TGTGCCAGCAGTGGACTTAGGACAGGACTGTACTATGGCTACACCTTC. This gives the protein CASSGLRTGLYYGYTF.

This clonotype was seen repeatedly, ten times or more. The chain links TRBV6-5 to TRBJ2-1, with D uncertain. Trimming removed 3 bases at V and 5 bases at J, with 8 bases between. This CDR3 has 13 amino acids. Germline CDR1 and CDR2: MNHEY and SVGAGI. The CDR3: CASSYDFHNEQFF. CDR3 sequence (DNA): TGTGCCAGCAGTTATGACTTTCACAATGAGCAGTTCTTC.

This clonotype was picked up many times. V and J are TRBV20-1 and TRBJ1-2, with TRBD1 as a possible D gene (5 bases). Germline V gene lookup returns CDR1 DFQATT and CDR2 SNEGSKA (reference sequence). The ends were cut back, 3 bases at V and 6 bases at J, with 17 bases in the middle. This CDR3 is built from 14 residues. The CDR3, as DNA: TGCAGTGCTAGCAGCAGGGCTGCTCCCCATGGCTACACCTTC. It translates to CSASSRAAPHGYTF.

About this clonotype itself: It is likely a read error: a sequence one base away is far more abundant. The V gene is TRBV6-2 or TRBV6-3, the J gene TRBJ2-1, with a weak D call TRBD2 (6 bases). The germline V gene encodes CDR1 MNHEY and CDR2 SVGEGT. The CDR3 covers 17 residues. The CDR3 reads CASGRRKGGTSYNGQFF. The CDR3 nucleotides read TGTGCCAGCGGCCGACGTAAAGGCGGGACCTCCTACAATGGGCAGTTCTTC.

This clonotype was counted at least ten times. The chain is built from TRBV6-1 and TRBJ2-1; D perhaps matches TRBD2 (5 bases). The CDR3 totals 16 residues. V gave up 5 bases and J gave up 0 bases, with 14 bases separating them. The V gene's germline CDR1 is MNHNS and CDR2 SASEGT. CDR3 in amino acids: CASSRSGGSSYNEQFF. CDR3 in DNA: TGTGCCAGCAGTAGGAGCGGAGGAAGCTCCTACAATGAGCAGTTCTTC.

The CDR3 sequence: CASSQRTVGKQYF. The CDR3 DNA follows: TGTGCCAGCAGCCAACGGACAGTCGGCAAGCAGTACTTC. The rearrangement uses TRBV6-2 or TRBV6-3 and TRBJ2-7, with D possibly TRBD1 on 6 matching bases. CDR1 and CDR2 from the germline V gene are MNHEY and SVGEGT. This CDR3 region has 13 residues. Trimming took off 6 bases at V and 8 bases at J, with 17 bases between the two ends.

This clonotype was counted ten times or more. V is TRBV11-2 and J is TRBJ2-7; 9 bases match TRBD1. The CDR3 extends over 16 amino acids. The V and J ends lost 2 bases and 4 bases, in that order; junction bases with no gene match: 9. CDR1 and CDR2 (germline): SGHAT, FQNNGV. This CDR3 is CASSLLFGTGIYEQYF. The CDR3 bases are TGTGCCAGCAGCTTATTGTTTGGGACAGGGATTTACGAGCAGTACTTC.

The chain has TRBV27 and TRBJ2-1, with 11 bases matching TRBD2. Germline CDR1 is MNHEY and CDR2 is SMNVEV (reference sequence). This CDR3 spans 17 amino acids. V lost 6 bases to trimming and J lost 7 bases; unmatched junction nucleotides: 14. In DNA form, the CDR3 reads TGTGCCAGCAGAAATCCGTCGGCTAGCGGGAGGAGGAATGAGCAGTTCTTC. Its protein product is CASRNPSASGRRNEQFF.

This clonotype was observed many times. This rearrangement joins TRBV6-2 or TRBV6-3 to TRBJ2-7; maybe TRBD2 (5 bases). This CDR3 is 18 amino acids long. V gave up 3 bases and J gave up 0 bases, with 21 bases separating them. CDR1 and CDR2 (germline): MNHEY, SVGEGT. CDR3 protein: CASSYGRVSPKSSYEQYF. CDR3 coding DNA: TGTGCCAGCAGTTATGGGCGGGTTTCACCCAAATCCTCCTACGAGCAGTACTTC.

This clonotype has ten or more counts. The chain uses TRBV10-1 and TRBJ2-5; D is uncertain. The CDR3 spans 12 residues. CDR1 is WNHNN, CDR2 SYGVQD, per germline (reference sequence). Trimming cost V 4 bases and J 3 bases, with 6 bases left between them. CDR3 DNA: TGCGCCAGCAGTGTTCAGGAAGAGACCCAGTACTTC. Translating it yields CASSVQEETQYF.

This clonotype occurred many times. This rearrangement joins TRBV29-1 to TRBJ1-2, with D hard to call. The CDR3 spans 15 residues. The germline V gene has CDR1 SQVTM and CDR2 ANQGSEA. Trimming left V 5 bases short and J 1 base short, with 17 bases between. The CDR3: CSVSMAAVFNYGYTF. The CDR3 DNA sequence: TGCAGCGTTTCTATGGCGGCAGTTTTTAACTATGGCTACACCTTC.

This clonotype has a count of ten or more. The chain recombines TRBV7-8 with TRBJ1-2; 8 bases line up with TRBD1. From germline, CDR1 is SGHVS and CDR2 FQNEAQ. The CDR3 runs 15 residues. V shed 2 bases, J shed 5 bases, and the junction held 7 bases outside the gene matches. The CDR3 is CASSLTGQGLYGYTF. The DNA of the CDR3 is TGTGCCAGCAGCTTAACCGGACAGGGTTTATATGGCTACACCTTC.

This clonotype was recorded at least ten times. The V and J genes are TRBV2 and TRBJ2-7, with D hard to call. CDR1 and CDR2 from the germline V gene are SNHLY and FYNNEI. With 5 bases removed from V and 3 bases from J, the gap between germline ends came to 11 bases. This CDR3 contains 13 residues. The CDR3 loop is CASSFGWSYEQYF. The CDR3 coding sequence is TGTGCCAGCAGTTTCGGATGGAGCTACGAGCAGTACTTC.

Many counts were recorded for this clonotype. V and J are TRBV2 and TRBJ1-1; possibly TRBD1 for D (5 bases). CDR3 length equals 15 residues. Germline V CDR1 and CDR2: SNHLY, FYNNEI. V was cut by 6 bases and J by 3 bases, with 17 bases left in between. The CDR3: CASRQDPGMDTEAFF. In nucleotides, the CDR3 is TGTGCCAGCAGGCAAGACCCAGGGATGGACACTGAAGCTTTCTTT. Complete variable domain (other parts from reference TRBV2 and TRBJ1-1): EPEVTQTPSHQVTQMGQEVILRCVPISNHLYFYWYRQILGQKVEFLVSFYNNEISEKSEIFDDQFSVERPDGSNFTLKIRSTKLEDSAMYFCASRQDPGMDTEAFFGQGTRLTVV.

This clonotype has a count of ten or more. The chain combines TRBV28 with TRBJ2-1; TRBD2 aligns across 8 bases. CDR3 length: 16 residues. The germline V gene encodes CDR1 MDHEN and CDR2 SYDVKM. Unmatched junction bases numbered 7, after V lost 6 bases and J lost 0 bases. CDR3 loop: CASSTPGTSSYNEQFF. Here the CDR3 DNA reads TGTGCCAGCAGCACCCCCGGGACTAGCTCCTACAATGAGCAGTTCTTC.

The chain carries TRBV7-2 and TRBJ1-5; D unresolved. The ends were cut back, 2 bases at V and 0 bases at J, with 11 bases in the middle. This CDR3 has 16 residues. Germline V gene lookup returns CDR1 SGHTA and CDR2 FQGNSA. CDR3 in amino acids: CASSLLGDGSNQPQHF. CDR3 nucleotide sequence: TGTGCCAGCAGCTTATTAGGCGACGGTAGCAATCAGCCCCAGCATTTT.

This clonotype was detected many times. The chain combines TRBV20-1 with TRBJ2-7; 7 nucleotides agree with TRBD2. Germline values: CDR1 DFQATT, CDR2 SNEGSKA (reference sequence). The length of the CDR3 is 14 residues. The J segment lost 0 bases and the V segment lost 3 bases, leaving 5 bases of the junction unmatched. CDR3 sequence: CSASPSGGSYEQYF. The CDR3 coding sequence is TGCAGTGCTAGTCCTAGCGGCGGCTCCTACGAGCAGTACTTC.

A remark on this clonotype: This probably arose from a read error, given a far larger clone one base away. This chain uses TRBV6-1 with TRBJ2-1; D may match TRBD1 or TRBD2 (5 bases each). Germline loops: CDR1 MNHNS, CDR2 SASEGT. V was clipped by 8 bases and J by 10 bases, with 21 bases between them. The CDR3 runs to 14 residues. The CDR3 DNA follows: TGTGCCAGCTCGGGACCGCTCACCTTCTACGAGCAGTTCTTC. Its protein product is CASSGPLTFYEQFF.

This clonotype has a count of ten or more. The chain joins TRBV28 to TRBJ2-7; D unclear. V was trimmed by 3 bases and J by 0 bases, leaving 12 bases between them. The CDR3 contains 15 residues. CDR1 and CDR2 from the germline V gene are MDHEN and SYDVKM. CDR3 region: CASSFFLGSSYEQYF. The CDR3 bases are TGTGCCAGCAGTTTTTTTCTCGGAAGCTCCTACGAGCAGTACTTC.